This TCR beta chain was documented in a study of blood T cell repertoires in COVID-19. Across the study: Nucleic acid was either cDNA or gDNA, and it came from T cells, B-cell-depleted T cells, or PBMCs.

Germline CDR1 is SNHLY and CDR2 is FYNNEI. Germline trimming cut 2 bases from V and 1 base from J; bases unmatched to any gene: 20. CDR3 length: 21 amino acids. Profiling relied on immunoSEQ multiplex PCR, and the TCRdb table lists in-frame clones only, not all of them. The table shows about 98,000 clones, with 75% to 95% occurring only once. Material: peripheral blood. J is TRBJ2-4 and V is TRBV2; 7 positions match TRBD2. The source of this sequence is a man aged 18 to 35 with acute or convalescent COVID-19. The chain's CDR3 is CASSEQGRGVPLQMAKNIQYF. CDR3 coding DNA: TGTGCCAGCAGTGAACAGGGCCGGGGGGTTCCCCTACAAATGGCCAAAAACATTCAGTACTTC.